A selection of T cell receptor beta chains follows, all from one sample in a study of blood T cell repertoires in COVID-19. Repertoires were generated with immunoSEQ multiplex PCR, while TCRdb's copy carries only in-frame clones and drops some. The top ten clones hold around 15% of a sample with roughly 100,000 clones, around 87% of them seen once. The sequencing input was peripheral blood. The receptors shown here come from a man between 50 and 59 years old with acute or convalescent COVID-19. Each CDR3 is given with its conserved first and last residue. A D gene is named only where the DNA matches it firmly. Size tells how often a clone was seen (once, few, many) or the class of an expanded clone, and some rows leave it out.

>-|TRBJ2-1|TRBD2|TRBV5-1
CASRGTSDYNEQFF
TGCGCCAGCAGGGGAACTAGCGACTACAATGAGCAGTTCTTC
>once|TRBJ1-6|-|TRBV28
CASSSLKGGIGASPLHF
TGTGCCAGCAGTTCCCTGAAGGGAGGAATAGGGGCTTCACCCCTCCACTTT
>few|TRBJ2-5|TRBD1|TRBV5-1
CASSFLGRGQETQYF
TGCGCCAGCAGCTTTCTAGGCAGGGGGCAAGAGACCCAGTACTTC
>-|TRBJ2-7|TRBD2|TRBV29-1
CSVKTSGGSYEQYF
TGCAGCGTCAAGACTAGCGGGGGCTCCTACGAGCAGTACTTC
>many|TRBJ2-3|-|TRBV21-1
CASSKAEGGLAGAFGYF
TGTGCCAGCAGCAAAGCTGAGGGAGGACTAGCGGGAGCCTTCGGGTATTTT
>once|TRBJ2-3|-|TRBV23-1
CASSHWGQGTDTQYF
TGCGCCAGCAGTCATTGGGGGCAGGGCACAGATACGCAGTATTTT
>-|TRBJ1-1|TRBD1|TRBV9
CASSGQGGWTEAFF
TGTGCCAGCAGCGGTCAGGGGGGCTGGACTGAAGCTTTCTTT
>-|TRBJ2-1|TRBD1|TRBV6-1
CASSEVGQGVYNEQFF
TGTGCCAGCAGTGAGGTGGGACAGGGGGTTTACAATGAGCAGTTCTTC
>few|TRBJ2-1|-|TRBV5-1
CASSLAQGGGNEQFF
TGCGCCAGCAGCTTGGCGCAGGGAGGGGGCAATGAGCAGTTCTTC
>-|TRBJ2-3|TRBD1|TRBV10-3
CAISESNTGADTQYF
TGTGCCATCAGTGAGTCCAACACAGGGGCAGATACGCAGTATTTT
>-|TRBJ2-7|-|TRBV11-2
CASSRAYEQYF
TGTGCCAGCAGCCGCGCCTACGAGCAGTACTTC
>few|TRBJ2-7|TRBD2|TRBV11-2
CASSLLAVTYEQYF
TGTGCCAGCAGCTTACTAGCGGTAACCTACGAGCAGTACTTC
>-|TRBJ2-1|-|TRBV11-2
CASSSLRNEQFF
TGTGCCAGCAGCTCCCTGCGCAATGAGCAGTTCTTC
>-|TRBJ2-7|TRBD1|TRBV7-2
CASRQDRGRYEQYF
TGTGCCAGCAGACAGGACAGGGGGAGATACGAGCAGTACTTC
>once|TRBJ1-1|-|TRBV4-2
CASSQGGLTEAFF
TGTGCCAGCAGCCAAGGGGGACTGACTGAAGCTTTCTTT
>-|TRBJ1-5|TRBD1|TRBV29-1
CSVQIGQGVQPQHF
TGCAGCGTTCAAATAGGGCAGGGGGTTCAGCCCCAGCATTTT
>-|TRBJ1-3|TRBD1|TRBV5-1
CASSPGTGGNTIYF
TGCGCCAGCAGCCCGGGGACAGGTGGAAACACCATATATTTT
>once|TRBJ1-4|-|TRBV28
CASSLWGFKEKLFF
TGTGCCAGCAGTTTATGGGGCTTTAAAGAAAAACTGTTTTTT
>-|TRBJ2-3|TRBD2|TRBV7-8
CASSPTSVRTDTQYF
TGTGCCAGCAGCCCGACTAGCGTTCGCACAGATACGCAGTATTTT
>-|TRBJ1-1|-|TRBV15
CATSRDTTEAFF
TGTGCCACCAGCAGAGATACAACTGAAGCTTTCTTT
>-|TRBJ2-3|-|TRBV2
CASSEGTASTDTQYF
TGTGCCAGCAGTGAAGGAACAGCTAGCACAGATACGCAGTATTTT
>-|TRBJ2-7|TRBD1|TRBV5-8
CASSLGYRGSSYEQYF
TGTGCCAGCAGCTTGGGATACAGGGGGAGCTCCTACGAGCAGTACTTC
>-|TRBJ1-6|-|TRBV28
CASTEDGLSSYNSPLHF
TGTGCCAGCACCGAGGACGGACTGAGCTCCTATAATTCACCCCTCCACTTT
>-|TRBJ2-3|-|TRBV5-6
CASSQSTGADTQYF
TGTGCCAGCAGCCAAAGTACAGGAGCCGATACGCAGTATTTT
>-|TRBJ2-1|TRBD2|TRBV24-1
CATSGGTSGRSYNEQFF
TGTGCCACCAGTGGGGGGACTAGCGGGAGATCCTACAATGAGCAGTTCTTC
>-|TRBJ2-7|-|TRBV29-1
CSVEDRRGQEQYF
TGCAGCGTTGAAGATAGGAGGGGGCAAGAGCAGTACTTC
>-|TRBJ1-5|TRBD1|TRBV30
CAWSRQGKGDNQPQHF
TGTGCCTGGAGCCGACAGGGAAAGGGCGACAATCAGCCCCAGCATTTT
>-|TRBJ1-1|-|TRBV2
CASSTGSTEAFF
TGTGCCAGCAGTACCGGTAGCACTGAAGCTTTCTTT
>-|TRBJ1-5|-|TRBV18
CASSPTGDSNQPQHF
TGTGCCAGCTCACCTACAGGAGATAGCAATCAGCCCCAGCATTTT
>-|TRBJ2-2|TRBD2|TRBV28
CASSGLAANTGELFF
TGTGCCAGCAGTGGACTAGCGGCGAACACCGGGGAGCTGTTTTTT
>-|TRBJ2-5|-|TRBV29-1
CSLRGTHQETQYF
TGCAGCCTAAGGGGGACCCACCAAGAGACCCAGTACTTC
>-|TRBJ1-4|-|TRBV5-1
CASSLGAGPTNEKLFF
TGCGCCAGCAGCTTGGGTGCAGGGCCAACTAATGAAAAACTGTTTTTT
>-|TRBJ1-6|-|TRBV6-1
CASSEARVDNSPLHF
TGTGCCAGCAGTGAAGCCCGGGTAGACAATTCACCCCTCCACTTT
>many|TRBJ2-1|TRBD2|TRBV19
CASSKAASGNNEQFF
TGTGCCAGTAGTAAGGCGGCTAGCGGGAACAATGAGCAGTTCTTC
>-|TRBJ1-6|TRBD1|TRBV7-2
CASSETGFHNSPLHF
TGTGCCAGCAGCGAGACAGGGTTTCATAATTCACCCCTCCACTTT
>-|TRBJ2-1|-|TRBV24-1
CATSEVGQPSSYNEQFF
TGTGCCACCAGTGAGGTAGGACAGCCGAGCTCCTACAATGAGCAGTTCTTC
>-|TRBJ2-2|TRBD2|TRBV19
CASRTLWTSGRDTGELFF
TGTGCCAGTAGGACATTGTGGACTAGCGGGAGGGACACCGGGGAGCTGTTTTTT
>-|TRBJ2-7|TRBD1|TRBV7-9
CASSLGDRGGEQYF
TGTGCCAGCAGCTTAGGGGACAGGGGTGGAGAGCAGTACTTC
>-|TRBJ2-1|TRBD2|TRBV6-5
CASSYGLGGETEQFF
TGTGCCAGCAGTTATGGACTAGGTGGGGAAACTGAGCAGTTCTTC
>-|TRBJ2-3|-|TRBV5-8
CASSLELLAMGTDTQYF
TGTGCCAGCAGCTTGGAGTTGCTAGCTATGGGAACAGATACGCAGTATTTT
>-|TRBJ2-5|-|TRBV3-1/TRBV3-2
CASSPANLQETQYF
TGTGCCAGCAGCCCAGCGAACCTACAAGAGACCCAGTACTTC
>-|TRBJ2-1|TRBD2|TRBV2
CARLAGEGYNEQFF
TGTGCCAGGCTAGCGGGAGAAGGCTACAATGAGCAGTTCTTC
>few|TRBJ2-2|-|TRBV21-1
CASSSERGEVGELFF
TGTGCCAGCAGCTCAGAACGGGGGGAAGTCGGGGAGCTGTTTTTT
>-|TRBJ2-2|TRBD1|TRBV7-9
CASRGTAAGIGELFF
TGTGCCAGCAGAGGGACAGCGGCGGGCATCGGGGAGCTGTTTTTT
>-|TRBJ1-5|TRBD1|TRBV4-1
CASSQYSGTGNQPQHF
TGCGCCAGCAGCCAGTACTCCGGGACAGGGAATCAGCCCCAGCATTTT
>-|TRBJ2-2|TRBD1|TRBV3-1/TRBV3-2
CASSQGGQGVNTGELFF
TGTGCCAGCAGCCAAGGAGGACAGGGGGTTAACACCGGGGAGCTGTTTTTT
>-|TRBJ2-3|TRBD1|TRBV4-2
CASSQVRGRGITDTQYF
TGTGCCAGCAGCCAAGTGAGGGGCAGGGGGATCACAGATACGCAGTATTTT
>-|TRBJ2-5|TRBD1|TRBV11-3
CASSLGTGYQETQYF
TGTGCCAGCAGCTTAGGGACAGGGTACCAAGAGACCCAGTACTTC
>few|TRBJ2-7|-|TRBV28
CASSQRTPYEQYF
TGTGCCAGCAGTCAGCGTACCCCGTACGAGCAGTACTTC
>-|TRBJ2-1|-|TRBV2
CASSEVTSSNEQFF
TGTGCCAGCAGTGAAGTCACTAGCTCGAATGAGCAGTTCTTC
>-|TRBJ2-1|TRBD2|TRBV5-1
CASSPTSGSYNEQFF
TGCGCCAGCAGCCCAACTAGCGGGAGTTACAATGAGCAGTTCTTC
>-|TRBJ1-2|-|TRBV21-1
CASGLFRDRGFGYGYTF
TGTGCCAGCGGTTTATTCCGGGACAGGGGGTTTGGTTATGGCTACACCTTC
>once|TRBJ2-3|TRBD2|TRBV5-6
CASSSGRYTQYF
TGTGCCAGCAGTAGCGGGAGGTATACGCAGTATTTT